The entry below gives a single TCR beta chain sequence along with its context. This table comes from immunoSEQ multiplex PCR, and its TCRdb copy is limited to in-frame clones, with some not included. Of about 60,000 clones detected, around 93% appear once; the ten largest clones hold around 4%. This specimen comes from a study of T cell changes during pregnancy in multiple sclerosis. Deletions cut 0 bases from V and 0 bases from J, with 11 bases between. CDR1 and CDR2 (germline): MGHRA, YSYEKL. The CDR3 has 16 amino acids. This receptor was obtained from a female donor with multiple sclerosis, enrolled in a pregnancy study. The chain has TRBV4-1 and TRBJ1-2; possibly TRBD1 for D (6 bases). The sequencing used CD8+ T cells from peripheral blood mononuclear cells, collected in the second trimester of pregnancy. CDR3 in amino acids: CASSQELSGANYGYTF. The CDR3 DNA sequence: TGCGCCAGCAGCCAAGAATTATCAGGGGCTAACTATGGCTACACCTTC.